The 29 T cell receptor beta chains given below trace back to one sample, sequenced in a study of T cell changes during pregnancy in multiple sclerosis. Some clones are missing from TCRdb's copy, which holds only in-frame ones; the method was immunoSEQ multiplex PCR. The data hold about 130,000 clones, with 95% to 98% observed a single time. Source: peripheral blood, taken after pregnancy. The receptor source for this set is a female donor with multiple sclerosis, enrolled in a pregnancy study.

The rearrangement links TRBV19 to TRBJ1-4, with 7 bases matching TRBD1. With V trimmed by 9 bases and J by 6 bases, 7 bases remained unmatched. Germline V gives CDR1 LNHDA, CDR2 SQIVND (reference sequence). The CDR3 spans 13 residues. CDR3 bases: TGTGCCAGCTTAGGGGGGACAGATGAAAAACTGTTTTTT. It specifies CASLGGTDEKLFF.

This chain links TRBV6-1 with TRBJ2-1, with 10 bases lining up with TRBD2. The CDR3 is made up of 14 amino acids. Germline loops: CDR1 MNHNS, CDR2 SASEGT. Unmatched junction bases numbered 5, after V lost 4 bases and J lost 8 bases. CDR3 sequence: CASSVLAGVYEQFF. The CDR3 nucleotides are TGTGCCAGCAGTGTCCTAGCGGGAGTCTATGAGCAGTTCTTC.

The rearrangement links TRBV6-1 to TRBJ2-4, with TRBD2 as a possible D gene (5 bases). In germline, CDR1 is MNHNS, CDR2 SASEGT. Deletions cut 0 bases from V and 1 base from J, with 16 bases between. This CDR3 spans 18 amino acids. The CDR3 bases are TGTGCCAGCAGTGAAGCCAGCGGACCGACGAGCGCCAAAAACATTCAGTACTTC. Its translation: CASSEASGPTSAKNIQYF.

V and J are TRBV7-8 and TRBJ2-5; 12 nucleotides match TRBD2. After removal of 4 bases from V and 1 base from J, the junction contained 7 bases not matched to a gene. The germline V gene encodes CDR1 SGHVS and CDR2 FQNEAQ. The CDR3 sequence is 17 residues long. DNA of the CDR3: TGTGCCAGCAGCTCGACCGGGACTAGCGGGTTCCAAGAGACCCAGTACTTC. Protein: CASSSTGTSGFQETQYF.

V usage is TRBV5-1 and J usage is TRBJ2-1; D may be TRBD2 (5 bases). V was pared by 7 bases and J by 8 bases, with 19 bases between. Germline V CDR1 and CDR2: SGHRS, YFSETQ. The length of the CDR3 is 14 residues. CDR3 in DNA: TGCGCCAGCTGCGAGCAGGACTCGAGAGATGAGCAGTTCTTC. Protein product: CASCEQDSRDEQFF.

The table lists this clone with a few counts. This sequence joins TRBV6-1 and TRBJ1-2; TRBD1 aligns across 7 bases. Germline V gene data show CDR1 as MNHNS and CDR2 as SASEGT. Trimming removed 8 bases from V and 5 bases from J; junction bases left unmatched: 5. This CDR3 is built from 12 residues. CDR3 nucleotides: TGTGCCAGCTGGGACAGATGGTATGGCTACACCTTC. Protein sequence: CASWDRWYGYTF.

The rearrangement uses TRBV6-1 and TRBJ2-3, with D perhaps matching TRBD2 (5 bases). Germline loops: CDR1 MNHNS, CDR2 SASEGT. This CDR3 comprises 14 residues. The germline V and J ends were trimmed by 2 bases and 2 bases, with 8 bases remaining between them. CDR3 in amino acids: CASSEWETTDTQYF. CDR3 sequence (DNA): TGTGCCAGCAGTGAATGGGAGACCACAGATACGCAGTATTTT.

CDR3 nucleotide sequence: TGTGCCAGTCACGCGGGGCTTTTTAGCACAGATACGCAGTATTTT. Protein sequence: CASHAGLFSTDTQYF. The chain is built from TRBV19 and TRBJ2-3; maybe TRBD2 (6 bases). This CDR3 has 15 residues. CDR1 LNHDA and CDR2 SQIVND come from the germline V gene (reference sequence). Trimming cost V 8 bases and J 0 bases, with 15 bases left between them.

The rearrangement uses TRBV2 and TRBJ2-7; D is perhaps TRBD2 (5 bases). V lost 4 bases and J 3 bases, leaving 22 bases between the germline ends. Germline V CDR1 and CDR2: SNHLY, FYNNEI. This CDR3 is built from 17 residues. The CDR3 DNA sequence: TGTGCCAGCAGTGTAGTTTTTGCGACTACCCCCTTCTACGAGCAGTACTTC. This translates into CASSVVFATTPFYEQYF.

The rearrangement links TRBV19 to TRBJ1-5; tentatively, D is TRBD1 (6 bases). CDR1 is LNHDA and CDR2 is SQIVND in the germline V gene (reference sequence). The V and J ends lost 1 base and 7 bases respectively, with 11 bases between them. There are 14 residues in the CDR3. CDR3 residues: CASSIAWGGQPQHF. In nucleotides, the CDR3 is TGTGCCAGTAGTATAGCGTGGGGGGGCCAGCCCCAGCATTTT.

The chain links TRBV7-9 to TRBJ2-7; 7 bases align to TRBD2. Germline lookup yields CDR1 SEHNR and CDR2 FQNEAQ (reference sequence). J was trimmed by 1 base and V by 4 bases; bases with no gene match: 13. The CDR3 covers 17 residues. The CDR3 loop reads CASSSNDLADPSYEQYF. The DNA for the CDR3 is TGTGCCAGCAGCTCCAACGATCTAGCGGACCCGTCCTACGAGCAGTACTTC.

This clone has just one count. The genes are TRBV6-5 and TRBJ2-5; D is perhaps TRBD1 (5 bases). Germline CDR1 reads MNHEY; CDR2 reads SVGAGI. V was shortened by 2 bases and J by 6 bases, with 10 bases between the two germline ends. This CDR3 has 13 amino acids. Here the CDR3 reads CASSYKGSKTQYF. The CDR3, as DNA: TGTGCCAGCAGTTACAAGGGGTCGAAGACCCAGTACTTC.

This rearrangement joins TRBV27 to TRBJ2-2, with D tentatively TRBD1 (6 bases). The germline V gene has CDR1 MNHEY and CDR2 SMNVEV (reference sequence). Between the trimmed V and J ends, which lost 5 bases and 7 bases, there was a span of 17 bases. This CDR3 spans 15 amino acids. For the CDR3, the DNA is TGTGCCAGCAGTCCCTGGACAGCTGGGGGCGGGGAGCTGTTTTTT. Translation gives CASSPWTAGGGELFF.

The CDR3 loop reads CASSWTGNTEAFF. The CDR3 bases are TGTGCCAGCAGTTGGACAGGGAACACTGAAGCTTTCTTT. This chain uses TRBV6-5 with TRBJ1-1; 7 bases are a match to TRBD1. The germline CDR1 and CDR2 sequences are MNHEY and SVGAGI. The V segment lost 4 bases and the J segment 1 base; nucleotides outside the gene matches: 0. The CDR3 has 13 amino acids.

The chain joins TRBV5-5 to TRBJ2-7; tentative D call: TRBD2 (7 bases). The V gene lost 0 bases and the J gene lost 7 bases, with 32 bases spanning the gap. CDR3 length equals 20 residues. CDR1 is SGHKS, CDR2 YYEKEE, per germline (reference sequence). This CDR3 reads CASSLGGGPLGRSPTREQYF. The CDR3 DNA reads TGTGCCAGCAGCTTGGGTGGGGGCCCCCTCGGGAGGAGCCCGACAAGAGAGCAGTACTTC.

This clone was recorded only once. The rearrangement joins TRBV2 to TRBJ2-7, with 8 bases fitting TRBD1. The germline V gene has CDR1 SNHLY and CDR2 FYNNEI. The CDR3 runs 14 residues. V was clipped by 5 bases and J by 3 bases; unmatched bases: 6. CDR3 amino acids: CASSPDRGDYEQYF. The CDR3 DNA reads TGTGCCAGCAGTCCCGACAGGGGAGACTACGAGCAGTACTTC.

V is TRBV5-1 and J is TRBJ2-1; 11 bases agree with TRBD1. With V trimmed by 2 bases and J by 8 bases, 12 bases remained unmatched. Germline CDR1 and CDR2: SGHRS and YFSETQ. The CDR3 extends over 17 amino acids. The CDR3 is CASSFLPGQGGSDEQFF. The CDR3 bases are TGCGCCAGCAGCTTTCTACCGGGACAGGGGGGTTCAGATGAGCAGTTCTTC.

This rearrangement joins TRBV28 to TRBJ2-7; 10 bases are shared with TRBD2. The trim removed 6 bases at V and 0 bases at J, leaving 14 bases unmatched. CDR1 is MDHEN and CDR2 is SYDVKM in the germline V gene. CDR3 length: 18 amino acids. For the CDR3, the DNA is TGTGCCAGCAGGCCCACGACTAGCGGGCGGTCCTACTCCTACGAGCAGTACTTC. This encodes CASRPTTSGRSYSYEQYF.

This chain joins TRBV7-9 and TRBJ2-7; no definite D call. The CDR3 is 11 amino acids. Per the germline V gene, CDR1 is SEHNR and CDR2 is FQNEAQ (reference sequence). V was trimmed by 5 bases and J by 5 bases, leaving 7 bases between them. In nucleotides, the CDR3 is TGTGCCAGCAGCCAACTTGACGAGCAGTACTTC. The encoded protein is CASSQLDEQYF.

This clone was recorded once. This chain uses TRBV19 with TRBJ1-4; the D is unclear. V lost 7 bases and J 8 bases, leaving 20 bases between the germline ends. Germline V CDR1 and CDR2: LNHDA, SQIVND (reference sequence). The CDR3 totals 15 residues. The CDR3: CASKMRLPAAEKLFF. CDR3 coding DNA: TGTGCCAGTAAAATGAGACTCCCGGCGGCGGAAAAACTGTTTTTT. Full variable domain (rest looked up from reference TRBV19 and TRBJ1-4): DGGITQSPKYLFRKEGQNVTLSCEQNLNHDAMYWYRQDPGQGLRLIYYSQIVNDFQKGDIAEGYSVSREKKESFPLTVTSAQKNPTAFYLCASKMRLPAAEKLFFGSGTQLSVL.

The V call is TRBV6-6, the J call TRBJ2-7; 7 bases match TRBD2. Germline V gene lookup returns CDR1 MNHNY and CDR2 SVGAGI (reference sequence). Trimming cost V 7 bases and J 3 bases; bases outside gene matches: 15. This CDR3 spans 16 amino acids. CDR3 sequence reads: CASIDGGGKRIYEQYF. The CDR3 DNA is TGTGCCAGCATCGATGGGGGAGGGAAAAGAATCTACGAGCAGTACTTC.

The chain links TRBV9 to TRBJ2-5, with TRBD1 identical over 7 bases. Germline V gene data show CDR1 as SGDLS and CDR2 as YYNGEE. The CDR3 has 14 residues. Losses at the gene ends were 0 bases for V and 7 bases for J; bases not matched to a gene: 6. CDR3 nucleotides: TGTGCCAGCAGCGTAGGACAGGGCTTAGGGACCCAGTACTTC. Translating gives CASSVGQGLGTQYF.

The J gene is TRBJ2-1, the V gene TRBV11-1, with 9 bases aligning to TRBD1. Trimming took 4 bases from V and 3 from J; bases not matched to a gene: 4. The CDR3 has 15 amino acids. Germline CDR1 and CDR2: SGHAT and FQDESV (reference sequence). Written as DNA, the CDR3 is TGTGCCAGCAGCTCACGGGGACAGGGCTACAATGAGCAGTTCTTC. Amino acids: CASSSRGQGYNEQFF.

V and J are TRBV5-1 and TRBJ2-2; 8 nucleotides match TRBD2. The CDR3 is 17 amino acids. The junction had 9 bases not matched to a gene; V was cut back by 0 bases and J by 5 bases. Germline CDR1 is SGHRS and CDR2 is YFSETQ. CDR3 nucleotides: TGCGCCAGCAGCTTGGCGGGTAGCGGGACCGTAACCGGGGAGCTGTTTTTT. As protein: CASSLAGSGTVTGELFF.

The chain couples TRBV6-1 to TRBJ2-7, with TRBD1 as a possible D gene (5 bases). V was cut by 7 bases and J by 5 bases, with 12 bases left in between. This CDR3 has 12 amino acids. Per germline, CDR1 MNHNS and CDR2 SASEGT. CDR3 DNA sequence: TGTGCCAGCACCCGGTGGGGCGACGAGCAGTACTTC. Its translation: CASTRWGDEQYF.

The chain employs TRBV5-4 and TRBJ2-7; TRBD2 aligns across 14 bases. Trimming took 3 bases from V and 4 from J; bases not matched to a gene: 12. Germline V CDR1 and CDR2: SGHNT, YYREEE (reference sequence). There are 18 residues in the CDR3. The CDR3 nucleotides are TGTGCCAGCAGCTCTCTGGGGGGACTAGCGGGAGTCCGGTACGAGCAGTACTTC. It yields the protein CASSSLGGLAGVRYEQYF.

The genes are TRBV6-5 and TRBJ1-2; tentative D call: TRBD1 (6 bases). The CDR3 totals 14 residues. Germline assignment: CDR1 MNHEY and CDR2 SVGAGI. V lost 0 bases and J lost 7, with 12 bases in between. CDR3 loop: CASSYSGGAGGYTF. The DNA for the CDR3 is TGTGCCAGCAGTTACTCAGGGGGGGCTGGTGGCTACACCTTC.

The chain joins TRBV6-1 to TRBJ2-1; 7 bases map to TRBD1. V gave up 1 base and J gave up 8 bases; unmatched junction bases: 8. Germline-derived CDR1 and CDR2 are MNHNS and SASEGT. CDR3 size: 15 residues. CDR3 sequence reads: CASSEETGYFDEQFF. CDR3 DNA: TGTGCCAGCAGTGAAGAGACAGGGTATTTTGATGAGCAGTTCTTC.

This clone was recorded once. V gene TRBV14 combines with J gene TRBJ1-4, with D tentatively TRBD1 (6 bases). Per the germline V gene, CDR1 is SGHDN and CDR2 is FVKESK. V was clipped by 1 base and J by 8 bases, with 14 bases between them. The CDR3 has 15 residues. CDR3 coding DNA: TGTGCCAGCAGCCAAGGAAGGGGGTCGGAGGAAAAACTGTTTTTT. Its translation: CASSQGRGSEEKLFF.